This T cell receptor (beta chain) was captured by sequencing in a study of blood T cell repertoires in COVID-19. Generated by immunoSEQ multiplex PCR, the TCRdb table keeps only in-frame clones and is missing some. The sample records fewer than 450,000 clones, approximately 90% being singletons. In assigning cohorts, the study relied on participant-reported clinical history. Recovered Cohort 3 donors showed two negative PCRs, clearance, or symptom resolution. V gave up 10 bases and J gave up 4 bases, with 22 bases separating them. The CDR3 length is 15 residues. Germline values: CDR1 MDHEN, CDR2 SYDVKM.

The chain is built from TRBV28 and TRBJ1-2, with D perhaps matching TRBD1 (5 bases). The material sequenced was PBMCs or T cells enriched from blood (not recorded which). This sequence originates from a woman younger than 30 who had recovered from COVID-19. CDR3 coding DNA: TGTGCCACCCAGTCAATCAGGGCAGGAACCTATGGCTACACCTTC. This encodes CATQSIRAGTYGYTF.